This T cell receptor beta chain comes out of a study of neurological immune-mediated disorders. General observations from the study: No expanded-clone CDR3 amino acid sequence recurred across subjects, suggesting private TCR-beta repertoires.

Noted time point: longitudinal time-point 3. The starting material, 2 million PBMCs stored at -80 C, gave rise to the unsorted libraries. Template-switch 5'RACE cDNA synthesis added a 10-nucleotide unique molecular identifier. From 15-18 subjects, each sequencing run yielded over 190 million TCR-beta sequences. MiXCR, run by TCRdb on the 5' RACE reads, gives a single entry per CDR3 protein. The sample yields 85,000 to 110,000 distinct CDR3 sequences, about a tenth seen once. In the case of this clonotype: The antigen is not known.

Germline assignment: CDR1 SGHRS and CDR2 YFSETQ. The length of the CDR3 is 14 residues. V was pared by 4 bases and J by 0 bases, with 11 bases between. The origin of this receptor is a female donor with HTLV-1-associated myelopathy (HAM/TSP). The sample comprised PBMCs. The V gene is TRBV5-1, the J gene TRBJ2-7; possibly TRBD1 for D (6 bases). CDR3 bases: TGCGCCAGCAGCATTACAGGGATCTCCTACGAGCAGTACTTC. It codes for CASSITGISYEQYF. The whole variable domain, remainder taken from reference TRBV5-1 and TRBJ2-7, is KAGVTQTPRYLIKTRGQQVTLSCSPISGHRSVSWYQQTPGQGLQFLFEYFSETQRNKGNFPGRFSGRQFSNSRSEMNVSTLELGDSALYLCASSITGISYEQYFGPGTRLTVT.